Below, one T cell receptor (beta chain) is given with its context. This entry is derived from a study of blood T cell repertoires in COVID-19. Clones were sequenced by immunoSEQ multiplex PCR, and TCRdb holds only the in-frame ones, with some missing. The sample shows hundreds of thousands of clones, 80% to 90% of them seen only once. The CDR3 loop spans 15 amino acids. Germline CDR1 and CDR2: MNHNY and SVGAGI (reference sequence). V was clipped by 6 bases and J by 1 base, with 16 bases between them. This sequence joins TRBV6-6 and TRBJ2-7, with D perhaps matching TRBD1 (7 bases). The sequenced sample consisted of PBMCs or T cells enriched from blood (not recorded which). The TCR was taken from a woman aged 35 to 49 with acute COVID-19. In DNA form, the CDR3 reads TGTGCCAGCAGCCCAGGGGGGAGCCAGTCCTACGAGCAGTACTTC. Translated, it gives CASSPGGSQSYEQYF.